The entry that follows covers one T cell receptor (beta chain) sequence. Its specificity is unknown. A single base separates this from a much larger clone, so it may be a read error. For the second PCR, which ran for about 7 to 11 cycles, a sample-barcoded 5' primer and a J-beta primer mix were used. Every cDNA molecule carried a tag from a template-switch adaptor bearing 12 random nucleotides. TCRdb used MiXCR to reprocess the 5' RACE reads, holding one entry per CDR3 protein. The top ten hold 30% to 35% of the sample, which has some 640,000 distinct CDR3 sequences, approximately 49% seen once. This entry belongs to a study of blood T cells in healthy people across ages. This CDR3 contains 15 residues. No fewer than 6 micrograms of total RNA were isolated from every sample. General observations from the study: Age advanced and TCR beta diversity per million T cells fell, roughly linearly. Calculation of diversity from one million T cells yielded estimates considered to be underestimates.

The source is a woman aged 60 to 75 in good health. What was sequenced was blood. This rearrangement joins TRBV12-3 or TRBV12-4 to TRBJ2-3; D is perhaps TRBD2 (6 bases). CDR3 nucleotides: TGTGCCAGCGGTTTACTAGCAGGTCGCACAGATACGCAGTATTTT. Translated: CASGLLAGRTDTQYF.